The T cell receptor (beta chain) under discussion was sequenced for a study of blood T cell repertoires in COVID-19. This clone was seen only a few times. As handled by the study authors: Estimation of nucleated cell counts relied on the amplification of reference gene primers. Libraries were prepared by immunoSEQ multiplex PCR; TCRdb keeps only in-frame clonotypes and omits some of them. V and J calls and clone size follow that table, whereas D and trimming were derived from the DNA. The data show 110,000 to 150,000 clones, with 85% to 90% seen just once and under 6.5% held by the top ten. This clonotype was sampled from a human donor in a cohort sampled during active COVID-19. Sequenced input: peripheral blood.

CDR3 sequence (DNA): TGTGCCAGCCATCCCGGTTCTGGAAACACCATATATTTT. Its protein product is CASHPGSGNTIYF. V and J are TRBV28 and TRBJ1-3; no clear D. The V end lost 8 bases, the J end lost 1 base, and 9 bases lay between the germline ends. CDR3 length: 13 residues. Germline values: CDR1 MDHEN, CDR2 SYDVKM.